This T cell receptor (beta chain) was captured in a study of cytomegalovirus exposure and HLA in healthy donors. Per the germline V gene, CDR1 is SGHAT and CDR2 is FQDESV (reference sequence). The CDR3 spans 15 residues. The V gene lost 4 bases and the J gene lost 1 base, with 13 bases spanning the gap. Here immunoSEQ multiplex PCR was the method, and the copy in TCRdb shows in-frame clones only, minus some. There are 250,000 to 400,000 clones in the sample; 87% occur only once, and approximately 1.1% lies in the top ten. The sequence derives from a young woman in good health and CMV-seropositive. The chain employs TRBV11-1 and TRBJ2-5, with D maybe TRBD1 (6 bases). The specimen sequenced was PBMCs. CDR3 coding DNA: TGTGCCAGCAGCTCGGGACATCTCGGCCAAGAGACCCAGTACTTC. Encoded protein: CASSSGHLGQETQYF.